This T cell receptor beta chain was found in a study of blood T cell repertoires in COVID-19 (dated by TCRdb to 2020 to 2022). With respect to the entire study: The collaborator samples originated in the United States, Italy and Spain and spanned the acute and convalescent phases of COVID-19. The prospective study material was composed of cDNA or gDNA derived from T cells, B-cell-depleted T cells, or PBMCs. Subjects who had been exposed to COVID-19, were actively infected with it, or had recovered from it provided the deeply sampled blood TCRbeta repertoires that made up the dataset. The repertoires were made available in a free public database intended to serve as a resource for research on the immune response to SARS-CoV-2. Samples were obtained from the ongoing ImmuneRACE study (first 160 participants) and from about 1,300 subjects provided by 6 global collaborators. Sample metadata almost always included a de-identified subject ID, COVID-19 status, age in years and sex. Where HLA class I and class II types were available, the types were taken from metadata supplied by the sample provider, not from assay-based typing.

Participants in the prospective study were enrolled through a virtual design, were aged roughly 18 to 100 years, and lived in 24 United States geographic areas. To assign participants to cohorts, the prospective study relied on clinical history that participants themselves reported in a screening survey and a study questionnaire. Recovered participants in ImmuneRACE Cohort 3 were defined as having two consecutive negative NP/OP PCR tests, clearance from a healthcare professional, or resolution of symptoms. In the prospective study, whole blood, serum and a nasopharyngeal or oropharyngeal swab were collected from each participant by mobile phlebotomists. Over a roughly two-month period, participants in the prospective study had the option of providing additional blood draws and questionnaires. Prospective study blood samples were shipped either frozen or at room temperature before DNA extraction.

The full study reports these points: How much clinical and demographic metadata was included differed by source and by participant, and the metadata was provided uncurated.

The CDR3 sequence holds 15 residues, the cysteine and phenylalanine included. The only DNA kept is the CDR3, 45 bases in frame from the first base. The germline V gene (reference sequence) provides CDR1 LNHDA and CDR2 SQIVND. Germline trimming amounts to 4 bases on V and 4 bases on J, with 6 as the count of junction bases outside the gene matches. TCRbeta CDR3 regions were amplified from genomic DNA by means of the immunoSEQ Assay, a bias-controlled multiplex PCR. On the study's bioinformatics: Within the assay, amplification of reference gene primers was used to estimate how many nucleated cells each sample contained. Sequence reads were collapsed and filtered to measure the absolute abundance of every unique TCRbeta CDR3 rearrangement. For each sample, productive Simpson clonality was calculated by taking the square root of Simpson's diversity index across productive rearrangements. In its TCRdb copy, this immuneACCESS table keeps in-frame sequences only and misses some clones. Where compared with another copy, unresolved V genes explain less than half of these, and the others have no known cause. That table furnishes V, J and clone size, whereas the DNA furnished D and trimming. The sample table holds fewer than 400,000 clones, of which about 86% were seen once. The ten largest make up approximately 9.3% of the sample.

A note on this clone: Its antigen remains undetermined. No quality values exist for individual bases; no much larger clone is one base distant.

This clonotype was sampled from a woman in her fifties or sixties who had recovered from COVID-19. The V and J segments used are TRBV19 and TRBJ1-1; TRBD1 fits 10 bases in the junction. The material sequenced was PBMCs or T cells enriched from blood (not recorded which). The CDR3 is CASSTIGTGATEAFF. Read as DNA, the sequence is TGTGCCAGTAGTACGATTGGGACAGGGGCCACTGAAGCTTTCTTT.